These 27 T cell receptor beta chains share one sample of origin, sequenced in a study of blood T cell repertoires in COVID-19. Generated by immunoSEQ multiplex PCR, the TCRdb table keeps only in-frame clones and is missing some. The sample comprises approximately 60,000 clones, more than 65% of which are singletons, and 5% to 5.5% rests with the top ten. Sequences were obtained from peripheral blood. Every receptor here comes from a human donor in a cohort sampled during active COVID-19.

V gene TRBV28 combines with J gene TRBJ2-7, with TRBD2 as a possible D gene (5 bases). The CDR3 runs 16 residues. The germline gives CDR1 MDHEN, CDR2 SYDVKM. V lost 3 bases to trimming and J lost 1 base, with 16 bases between them. CDR3 sequence reads: CASSFSLAGLSYEQYF. CDR3 bases: TGTGCCAGCAGTTTCAGCCTCGCGGGTTTATCCTACGAGCAGTACTTC.

The CDR3 DNA reads TGTGCCAGTAGTATCGGGACTAGCGGGGGGGCCTTCCAAGAGACCCAGTACTTC. Its protein is CASSIGTSGGAFQETQYF. This chain connects TRBV19 to TRBJ2-5; 16 positions agree with TRBD2. V was pared by 3 bases and J by 1 base, with 5 bases of the junction left unmatched. Germline V lookup: CDR1 LNHDA, CDR2 SQIVND (reference sequence). This CDR3 has 18 amino acids. Complete variable domain (other parts from reference TRBV19 and TRBJ2-5): DGGITQSPKYLFRKEGQNVTLSCEQNLNHDAMYWYRQDPGQGLRLIYYSQIVNDFQKGDIAEGYSVSREKKESFPLTVTSAQKNPTAFYLCASSIGTSGGAFQETQYFGPGTRLLVL.

The chain combines TRBV19 with TRBJ2-1, with D possibly TRBD2 on 6 matching bases. V dropped 10 bases and J dropped 0 bases, with 22 bases sitting between them. CDR1 and CDR2 (germline): LNHDA, SQIVND (reference sequence). This CDR3 region has 17 residues. CDR3 nucleotide sequence: TGTGCCATCGATCCCGGGGGAGTTTCTAGCTCCTACAATGAGCAGTTCTTC. Amino acids: CAIDPGGVSSSYNEQFF. Using reference TRBV19 and TRBJ2-1 for the parts outside the CDR3, the full variable domain is DGGITQSPKYLFRKEGQNVTLSCEQNLNHDAMYWYRQDPGQGLRLIYYSQIVNDFQKGDIAEGYSVSREKKESFPLTVTSAQKNPTAFYLCAIDPGGVSSSYNEQFFGPGTRLTVL.

This chain joins TRBV5-1 and TRBJ1-4; maybe TRBD1 (6 bases). CDR3 length: 15 residues. Germline CDR1 is SGHRS and CDR2 is YFSETQ. Trimming cost V 0 bases and J 7 bases, with 13 bases left between them. The chain's CDR3 is CASSLAVGASEKLFF. The CDR3 DNA reads as TGCGCCAGCAGCTTGGCCGTGGGGGCTAGTGAAAAACTGTTTTTT.

The chain employs TRBV30 and TRBJ1-2; D gene ambiguous. This CDR3 has 14 amino acids. The V gene's germline CDR1 is GTSNPN and CDR2 SVGIG (reference sequence). Trimming shortened V by 3 bases and J by 2 bases, and 13 bases separated the two germline ends. CDR3 amino acids: CAWSPDSGNYGYTF. The CDR3 nucleotides are TGTGCCTGGAGCCCAGATTCCGGGAACTATGGCTACACCTTC.

This clone was counted many times. This sequence joins TRBV9 and TRBJ1-4; 7 nucleotides align to TRBD1. Losses at the gene ends were 0 bases for V and 7 bases for J; bases not matched to a gene: 6. Germline V gives CDR1 SGDLS, CDR2 YYNGEE. This CDR3 has 15 residues. In nucleotides, the CDR3 is TGTGCCAGCAGCGTAGGGGCAGGGGGAAGTGAAAAACTGTTTTTT. Translation: CASSVGAGGSEKLFF.

The chain uses TRBV18 and TRBJ1-6, with TRBD1 as a possible D gene (5 bases). The germline V and J ends were trimmed by 6 bases and 2 bases, with 14 bases remaining between them. The CDR3 spans 16 residues. Germline V CDR1 and CDR2: KGHSH, LQKENI. CDR3 loop: CASSPTEPTYNSPLHF. The CDR3 bases are TGTGCCAGCTCGCCGACAGAGCCCACCTATAATTCACCCCTCCACTTT.

This chain links TRBV3-1 (or the pseudogene TRBV3-2) with TRBJ2-1; possible D gene TRBD1, 5 bases. The germline CDR1 and CDR2 sequences are LGHDT and YNNKEL (reference sequence). This CDR3 spans 15 amino acids. The ends were cut back, 1 base at V and 8 bases at J, with 15 bases in the middle. The CDR3 nucleotides are TGTGCCAGCAGCCAAGGAATTGGGGCCCGGTATGAGCAGTTCTTC. It translates to CASSQGIGARYEQFF.

The V gene is TRBV5-4, the J gene TRBJ1-1; D is unclear. From germline, CDR1 is SGHNT and CDR2 YYREEE (reference sequence). The CDR3 is 15 residues long. V was clipped by 4 bases and J by 6 bases, with 19 bases between them. This chain's CDR3 is CASSAREVLRPEAFF. CDR3 in DNA: TGTGCCAGCAGCGCCCGAGAGGTCCTCCGTCCTGAAGCTTTCTTT. Supplemented by reference TRBV5-4 and TRBJ1-1, the full variable domain reads ETGVTQSPTHLIKTRGQQVTLRCSSQSGHNTVSWYQQALGQGPQFIFQYYREEENGRGNFPPRFSGLQFPNYSSELNVNALELDDSALYLCASSAREVLRPEAFFGQGTRLTVV.

The CDR3, as DNA: TGTGCCTGGGACCCCGGGACAGGTCCCTCTTCACCCCTCCACTTT. Its protein product is CAWDPGTGPSSPLHF. This chain uses TRBV30 with TRBJ1-6; 8 bases line up with TRBD1. The CDR3 length is 15 residues. Germline V lookup: CDR1 GTSNPN, CDR2 SVGIG (reference sequence). Germline trimming cut 5 bases from V and 9 bases from J; bases unmatched to any gene: 12.

This clone was seen more than once but under ten times. J is TRBJ2-3 and V is TRBV19; 10 bases are shared with TRBD1. Germline values: CDR1 LNHDA, CDR2 SQIVND (reference sequence). There are 16 residues in the CDR3. V was pared by 1 base and J by 6 bases, with 7 bases of the junction left unmatched. This CDR3 is CASSIGGTGVWDTQYF. The CDR3 DNA reads as TGTGCCAGTAGTATAGGCGGGACAGGGGTCTGGGATACGCAGTATTTT.

The genes are TRBV2 and TRBJ1-1; D is perhaps TRBD1 (5 bases). V was cut by 6 bases and J by 0 bases, with 11 bases left in between. The CDR3 runs to 14 residues. Per germline, CDR1 SNHLY and CDR2 FYNNEI. CDR3 residues: CASRRRGLNTEAFF. As DNA, the CDR3 is TGTGCCAGCAGGAGGCGGGGGTTGAACACTGAAGCTTTCTTT. The variable domain in full, with the rest retrieved from reference TRBV2 and TRBJ1-1, is EPEVTQTPSHQVTQMGQEVILRCVPISNHLYFYWYRQILGQKVEFLVSFYNNEISEKSEIFDDQFSVERPDGSNFTLKIRSTKLEDSAMYFCASRRRGLNTEAFFGQGTRLTVV.

The chain links TRBV6-5 to TRBJ1-1; TRBD1 matches at 10 bases. The CDR3 totals 13 residues. V trimming: 11 bases; J trimming: 11 bases; junction bases outside the gene matches: 14. Germline values: CDR1 MNHEY, CDR2 SVGAGI. The CDR3 DNA follows: TGTGCCGGGTCGACAGGGGGCAACTCTATGGCTTTCTTT. It yields the protein CAGSTGGNSMAFF.

The table lists this clone with a count of one. The chain is built from TRBV19 and TRBJ2-3; TRBD1 matches at 8 bases. Germline values: CDR1 LNHDA, CDR2 SQIVND (reference sequence). V was clipped by 6 bases and J by 1 base; unmatched bases: 18. CDR3 length equals 19 residues. This chain's CDR3 is CASSSGQGPSSFRTDTQYF. The CDR3 DNA is TGTGCCAGTAGCTCAGGACAGGGCCCCAGCTCCTTCCGCACAGATACGCAGTATTTT.

The chain couples TRBV28 to TRBJ1-4, with TRBD1 identical over 7 bases. The CDR3 length is 15 residues. Trimming removed 7 bases from V and 8 bases from J; junction bases left unmatched: 13. Per germline, CDR1 MDHEN and CDR2 SYDVKM. CDR3 in DNA: TGTGCCAGCACCTTAGGAGGGGGCGGGATCGAAAAACTGTTTTTT. This translates into CASTLGGGGIEKLFF. Based on the CDR3 plus reference TRBV28 and TRBJ1-4, the full variable domain is DVKVTQSSRYLVKRTGEKVFLECVQDMDHENMFWYRQDPGLGLRLIYFSYDVKMKEKGDIPEGYSVSREKKERFSLILESASTNQTSMYLCASTLGGGGIEKLFFGSGTQLSVL.

The gene calls are TRBV4-2 and TRBJ2-3; 11 bases fit TRBD2. Germline assignment: CDR1 LGHNA and CDR2 YNFKEQ. V dropped 2 bases and J dropped 2; count of bases not matched to a gene: 12. This CDR3 spans 19 amino acids. CDR3 in DNA: TGTGCCAGCAGCCAACAGCCCATACTAGCGGGGGACCCCACAGATACGCAGTATTTT. Amino acids: CASSQQPILAGDPTDTQYF.

This clone is a singleton in its sample. This chain uses TRBV19 with TRBJ1-2, with D possibly TRBD1 on 5 matching bases. CDR3 length: 12 residues. V gave up 8 bases and J gave up 4 bases, with 11 bases separating them. The germline gives CDR1 LNHDA, CDR2 SQIVND (reference sequence). CDR3 in DNA: TGTGCCAGTTCCGACAGCGTCTATGGCTACACCTTC. This codes for CASSDSVYGYTF.

The rearrangement joins TRBV11-3 to TRBJ2-5; TRBD1 matches 7 bases. V lost 2 bases, J lost 2 bases, and 11 bases stayed unmatched. Germline V lookup: CDR1 SGHNT, CDR2 YENEEA. This CDR3 spans 17 amino acids. The CDR3 DNA follows: TGTGCCAGCAGCTTATCGGGACAGCTTAGGGTACAAGAGACCCAGTACTTC. This encodes CASSLSGQLRVQETQYF.

This chain connects TRBV30 to TRBJ1-2; the D gene is possibly TRBD1 (6 bases). Trimming pared 6 bases from V and 0 bases from J, leaving 8 bases between. Germline assignment: CDR1 GTSNPN and CDR2 SVGIG (reference sequence). The CDR3 has 12 residues. This CDR3 is CACTGTNYGYTF. CDR3 in DNA: TGTGCCTGCACAGGGACTAACTATGGCTACACCTTC.

This sequence joins TRBV20-1 and TRBJ1-6; TRBD1 matches at 8 bases. V shed 3 bases, J shed 0 bases, and the junction held 16 bases outside the gene matches. In germline, CDR1 is DFQATT, CDR2 SNEGSKA (reference sequence). The CDR3 spans 20 residues. The CDR3 sequence: CSASAPLGTGPSSYNSPLHF. The CDR3 DNA sequence: TGCAGTGCTAGTGCCCCTCTCGGGACAGGCCCGAGCTCCTATAATTCACCCCTCCACTTT.

The chain links TRBV10-3 to TRBJ2-2, with unresolved D. The CDR3 runs 14 residues. V gave up 5 bases and J gave up 3 bases, with 10 bases separating them. Germline V gene sequence: CDR1 ENHRY, CDR2 SYGVKD. The CDR3 reads CAISSRQDTGELFF. CDR3 in DNA: TGTGCCATCAGTTCTCGGCAGGACACCGGGGAGCTGTTTTTT.

This rearrangement joins TRBV7-8 to TRBJ1-2, with unresolved D. Germline V gene sequence: CDR1 SGHVS, CDR2 FQNEAQ. The CDR3 sequence is 14 residues long. Trimming took off 1 base at V and 5 bases at J, with 11 bases between the two ends. CDR3 sequence (DNA): TGTGCCAGCAGCTTAGACTACGTCGGGTATGGCTACACCTTC. It translates to CASSLDYVGYGYTF. Filled out from reference TRBV7-8 and TRBJ1-2, the complete variable domain reads GAGVSQSPRYKVAKRGQDVALRCDPISGHVSLFWYQQALGQGPEFLTYFQNEAQLDKSGLPSDRFFAERPEGSVSTLKIQRTQQEDSAVYLCASSLDYVGYGYTFGSGTRLTVV.

This clone has a handful of counts. The V call is TRBV9, the J call TRBJ1-2, with 10 nucleotides matching TRBD1. The germline V gene encodes CDR1 SGDLS and CDR2 YYNGEE. After removal of 5 bases from V and 4 bases from J, the junction contained 8 bases not matched to a gene. CDR3 size: 15 residues. CDR3 region: CASSKETGGTYGYTF. The CDR3 nucleotides are TGTGCCAGCAGTAAAGAGACAGGGGGCACCTATGGCTACACCTTC. Supplemented by reference TRBV9 and TRBJ1-2, the full variable domain reads DSGVTQTPKHLITATGQRVTLRCSPRSGDLSVYWYQQSLDQGLQFLIQYYNGEERAKGNILERFSAQQFPDLHSELNLSSLELGDSALYFCASSKETGGTYGYTFGSGTRLTVV.

V gene TRBV28 combines with J gene TRBJ2-7; tentatively, D is TRBD2 (6 bases). CDR1 and CDR2 from the germline V gene are MDHEN and SYDVKM. The CDR3 contains 14 residues. V was pared by 7 bases and J by 0 bases, with 13 bases between. CDR3 bases: TGTGCCAGCAAAGTCGCGGGGAGCTCCTACGAGCAGTACTTC. This gives the protein CASKVAGSSYEQYF.

This sequence joins TRBV5-6 and TRBJ2-7; a weak D match, TRBD1 (5 bases). Germline CDR1 is SGHDT and CDR2 is YYEEEE. This CDR3 comprises 16 residues. V was cut by 0 bases and J by 5 bases, with 18 bases left in between. The CDR3 nucleotides read TGTGCCAGCAGCTTGGTAGGCCAGGGCGGCGCCCACGAGCAGTACTTC. The encoded protein is CASSLVGQGGAHEQYF.

CDR3 loop: CASSLEGATDTQYF. The CDR3 DNA reads TGTGCCAGCAGCTTGGAGGGGGCGACAGATACGCAGTATTTT. The chain employs TRBV5-4 and TRBJ2-3; 7 nucleotides agree with TRBD1. Germline CDR1 SGHNT, CDR2 YYREEE (reference sequence). V lost 0 bases to trimming and J lost 3 bases; unmatched junction nucleotides: 1. CDR3 size: 14 residues.

This clone has more than one count but fewer than ten. CDR3 DNA sequence: TGTGCCACCGGACTAGGGGGGCGGGAGACCCAGTACTTC. Amino acid sequence: CATGLGGRETQYF. The V gene is TRBV12-3 or TRBV12-4, the J gene TRBJ2-5; D might be TRBD2 (7 bases). Trimming took 10 bases from V and 5 from J, leaving 17 bases between them. This CDR3 is 13 amino acids long.